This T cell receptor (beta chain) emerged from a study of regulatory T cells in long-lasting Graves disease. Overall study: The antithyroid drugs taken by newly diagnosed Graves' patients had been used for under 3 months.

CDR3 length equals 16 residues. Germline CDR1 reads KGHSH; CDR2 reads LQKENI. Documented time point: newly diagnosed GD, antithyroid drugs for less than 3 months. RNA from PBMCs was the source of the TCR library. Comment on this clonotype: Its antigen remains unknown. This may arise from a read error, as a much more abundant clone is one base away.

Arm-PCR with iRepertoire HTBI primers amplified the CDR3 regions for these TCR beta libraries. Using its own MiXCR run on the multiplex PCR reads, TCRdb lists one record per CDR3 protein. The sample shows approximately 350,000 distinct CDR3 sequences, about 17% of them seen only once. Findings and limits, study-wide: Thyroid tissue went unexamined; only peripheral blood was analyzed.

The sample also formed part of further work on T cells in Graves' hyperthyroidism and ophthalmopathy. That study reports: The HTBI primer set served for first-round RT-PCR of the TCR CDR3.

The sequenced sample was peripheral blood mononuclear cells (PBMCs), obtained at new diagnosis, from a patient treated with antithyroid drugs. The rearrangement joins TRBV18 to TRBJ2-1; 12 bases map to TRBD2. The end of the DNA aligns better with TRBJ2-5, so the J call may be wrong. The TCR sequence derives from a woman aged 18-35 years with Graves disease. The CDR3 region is CASPPGLAGNQETQYF. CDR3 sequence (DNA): TGTGCCAGCCCACCCGGACTAGCGGGAAACCAAGAGACCCAGTACTTC.